These 9 T cell receptor beta chains were all obtained from the same sample, sequenced in a study of T cells in Graves' hyperthyroidism and ophthalmopathy. RNA transcripts were the template for amplifying TCR beta CDR3 regions. In the first-round RT-PCR of the TCR CDR3, the HTBI primer set was used. A single record per CDR3 protein comes from TCRdb applying MiXCR to the multiplex PCR reads. The sample records 300,000 to 400,000 distinct CDR3 sequences, 11% to 15% being singletons. Sequencing was carried out using blood. The receptors shown here come from a woman in her fifties or sixties with Graves' hyperthyroidism.

This clonotype was counted only a few times. The V and J genes are TRBV7-3 and TRBJ2-3; a weak D match, TRBD2 (5 bases). Trimming took 7 bases from V and 0 from J, leaving 11 bases between them. The CDR3 covers 14 residues. Germline CDR1 is SGHTA and CDR2 is FQGTGA. Written as DNA, the CDR3 is TGTGCCAGCAAGCGGATTCCCAGCACAGATACGCAGTATTTT. Encoded protein: CASKRIPSTDTQYF.

This clonotype was observed many times. J is TRBJ2-3 and V is TRBV5-1; 8 positions agree with TRBD2. The CDR3 extends over 16 amino acids. The germline V gene has CDR1 SGHRS and CDR2 YFSETQ. Unmatched junction bases numbered 12, after V lost 4 bases and J lost 5 bases. CDR3 sequence: CASSMPRREAEDTQYF. The CDR3 region has the DNA TGCGCCAGCAGCATGCCTCGGCGGGAGGCTGAAGATACGCAGTATTTT.

This clonotype was seen at least ten times. The rearrangement links TRBV12-3 or TRBV12-4 to TRBJ2-7; 10 positions match TRBD1. The CDR3 totals 17 residues. Losses at the gene ends were 2 bases for V and 6 bases for J; bases not matched to a gene: 13. The CDR3 loop is CASSLSVVGTGVTEQYF. The CDR3 coding sequence is TGTGCCAGCAGTTTATCGGTAGTCGGGACAGGGGTGACCGAGCAGTACTTC.

This clonotype was detected only a few times. This chain connects TRBV24-1 to TRBJ2-3; 9 nucleotides match TRBD2. V gave up 9 bases and J gave up 5 bases; unmatched junction bases: 11. The germline V gene has CDR1 KGHDR and CDR2 SFDVKD. CDR3 length: 15 amino acids. In DNA form, the CDR3 reads TGTGCCACCGCAAGGGGGACTAGCCGAGGAGATACGCAGTATTTT. Its translation: CATARGTSRGDTQYF.

This clonotype was counted a few times. The chain carries TRBV20-1 and TRBJ2-7; D not certain. Trimming pared 5 bases from V and 4 bases from J, leaving 12 bases between. The CDR3 length is 12 residues. Germline V lookup: CDR1 DFQATT, CDR2 SNEGSKA (reference sequence). CDR3 DNA: TGCAGTGCTGCTAGGACCGAATACGAGCAGTACTTC. Its translation is CSAARTEYEQYF.

V usage is TRBV6-2 or TRBV6-3 and J usage is TRBJ2-2, with D maybe TRBD1 (7 bases). Germline CDR1 reads MNHEY; CDR2 reads SVGEGT. Deletions cut 1 base from V and 4 bases from J, with 13 bases between. The CDR3 covers 16 residues. The CDR3 coding sequence is TGTGCCAGCAGTTACTTACGACAGGGAGGCACCGGGGAGCTGTTTTTT. Amino acids: CASSYLRQGGTGELFF.

This clonotype was recorded a few times. DNA of the CDR3: TGTGCCAGTAGTACAGGGGTCCGACAGCCCCAGCATTTT. As protein: CASSTGVRQPQHF. The gene calls are TRBV19 and TRBJ1-5, with D maybe TRBD1 (6 bases). This CDR3 spans 13 amino acids. Germline V lookup: CDR1 LNHDA, CDR2 SQIVND (reference sequence). V dropped 4 bases and J dropped 7 bases, with 11 bases sitting between them.

A word on this clonotype: This may be a read error, as it is one base from a much larger clone. The rearrangement joins TRBV7-9 to TRBJ2-1; either TRBD1 or TRBD2 may supply D (5 bases each). Trimming pared 4 bases from V and 5 bases from J, leaving 9 bases between. CDR3 length equals 13 residues. CDR1 and CDR2 (germline): SEHNR, FQNEAQ (reference sequence). In DNA form, the CDR3 reads TGTGCCAGCAGCTGGGGGTGGCACAATGAGCAGTTCTTC. It yields the protein CASSWGWHNEQFF.

This clonotype has a count of ten or more. The chain carries TRBV20-1 and TRBJ2-7; D remains ambiguous. The V end was cut by 3 bases, the J end by 3 bases, with 15 bases between. Per germline, CDR1 DFQATT and CDR2 SNEGSKA (reference sequence). The CDR3 extends over 14 amino acids. The CDR3 sequence: CSASVGKRIYEQYF. The CDR3 nucleotides are TGCAGTGCTAGTGTTGGGAAGCGCATCTACGAGCAGTACTTC.